The 22 T cell receptor beta chains below all came from one sample that was sequenced in a study of T cell responses to AZD1222 COVID-19 vaccine. TCRdb's copy holds only in-frame clones and misses some; the assay was immunoSEQ multiplex PCR. This sample has 25,000 to 35,000 clones; 91% occur once, and the top ten carry 45%. The material sequenced was peripheral blood, taken on day 0 of AZD1222 vaccination. These receptor sequences come from an adult in good health.

The chain joins TRBV11-2 to TRBJ1-1; 8 bases map to TRBD1. The trim removed 1 base at V and 3 bases at J, leaving 10 bases unmatched. The CDR3 extends over 17 amino acids. Germline V gene sequence: CDR1 SGHAT, CDR2 FQNNGV. The CDR3 sequence is CASSLGFGTGGDTEAFF. CDR3 bases: TGTGCCAGCAGCTTAGGTTTTGGGACAGGAGGAGACACTGAAGCTTTCTTT. Filled out from reference TRBV11-2 and TRBJ1-1, the complete variable domain reads EAGVAQSPRYKIIEKRQSVAFWCNPISGHATLYWYQQILGQGPKLLIQFQNNGVVDDSQLPKDRFSAERLKGVDSTLKIQPAKLEDSAVYLCASSLGFGTGGDTEAFFGQGTRLTVV.

The chain joins TRBV18 to TRBJ2-3; the match to TRBD2 covers 12 bases. J lost 3 bases, V lost 6 bases, and 13 bases had no gene match. The CDR3 runs 18 residues. Germline V gene data show CDR1 as KGHSH and CDR2 as LQKENI. The CDR3 nucleotides read TGTGCCAGCTCGAAAATACTAGCGGGGGGAACGTTGACAGATACGCAGTATTTT. It is translated as CASSKILAGGTLTDTQYF.

This chain links TRBV6-1 with TRBJ2-5; 7 bases match TRBD1. CDR1 is MNHNS, CDR2 SASEGT, per germline. Germline trimming cut 6 bases from V and 5 bases from J; bases unmatched to any gene: 9. The CDR3 extends over 14 amino acids. The CDR3 reads CASSLLGGKETQYF. The CDR3, as DNA: TGTGCCAGCAGCCTACTAGGGGGCAAGGAGACCCAGTACTTC.

The chain couples TRBV28 to TRBJ1-2, with D maybe TRBD1 (5 bases). The germline V gene encodes CDR1 MDHEN and CDR2 SYDVKM. The V and J ends lost 5 bases and 4 bases respectively, with 14 bases between them. The length of the CDR3 is 14 residues. The CDR3 region has the DNA TGTGCCAGCAGTCCCGACGGGGGTGGCTATGGCTACACCTTC. Residues: CASSPDGGGYGYTF.

J is TRBJ1-1 and V is TRBV19; 12 bases align to TRBD1. The CDR3 loop spans 15 amino acids. V lost 5 bases, J lost 4 bases, and 5 bases stayed unmatched. Germline V gene lookup returns CDR1 LNHDA and CDR2 SQIVND (reference sequence). The CDR3, as DNA: TGTGCCAGTAGTGCCTGGGACAGGGGGCTCACTGAAGCTTTCTTT. Translated: CASSAWDRGLTEAFF.

V and J are TRBV7-9 and TRBJ1-1; D gene uncertain. The CDR3 extends over 14 amino acids. From germline, CDR1 is SEHNR and CDR2 FQNEAQ (reference sequence). Trimming took off 2 bases at V and 6 bases at J, with 13 bases between the two ends. The CDR3 loop is CASSLIGENAEAFF. The CDR3 bases are TGTGCCAGCAGCTTAATCGGGGAGAATGCTGAAGCTTTCTTT.

The gene calls are TRBV29-1 and TRBJ1-1; no firm D call. V lost 3 bases to trimming and J lost 5 bases, with 13 bases between them. The germline V gene has CDR1 SQVTM and CDR2 ANQGSEA. This CDR3 spans 13 amino acids. The CDR3 coding sequence is TGCAGCGTTGAGAGCCCGGGTCGGACTGAAGCTTTCTTT. Translation: CSVESPGRTEAFF. The whole variable domain, remainder taken from reference TRBV29-1 and TRBJ1-1, is SAVISQKPSRDICQRGTSLTIQCQVDSQVTMMFWYRQQPGQSLTLIATANQGSEATYESGFVIDKFPISRPNLTFSTLTVSNMSPEDSSIYLCSVESPGRTEAFFGQGTRLTVV.

The chain is built from TRBV5-1 and TRBJ1-5; D may be TRBD1 (6 bases). Germline CDR1 and CDR2: SGHRS and YFSETQ. The CDR3 is 15 residues long. V was cut by 4 bases and J by 6 bases, with 17 bases left in between. The CDR3 bases are TGCGCCAGCAGCGCCTCCGGGACACAAGGTCAGCCCCAGCATTTT. Translated: CASSASGTQGQPQHF.

This clone has a single count. The chain employs TRBV9 and TRBJ2-5, with a weak D call TRBD2 (5 bases). V was cut by 4 bases and J by 1 base, with 11 bases left in between. This CDR3 has 14 amino acids. Germline lookup yields CDR1 SGDLS and CDR2 YYNGEE. The CDR3 bases are TGTGCCAGCAGCCCCCGACGGGGCCAAGAGACCCAGTACTTC. Translated, it gives CASSPRRGQETQYF.

The chain couples TRBV9 to TRBJ2-3; D is undetermined. With 4 bases removed from V and 0 bases from J, the gap between germline ends came to 21 bases. Germline V gene sequence: CDR1 SGDLS, CDR2 YYNGEE. The CDR3 runs to 18 residues. The CDR3 coding sequence is TGTGCCAGCAGCCCCATCGATTTTTCGCAGATTAGCACAGATACGCAGTATTTT. It yields the protein CASSPIDFSQISTDTQYF.

This chain uses TRBV14 with TRBJ2-7; possible D gene TRBD2, 5 bases. The CDR3 loop spans 14 amino acids. Between the trimmed V and J ends, which lost 3 bases and 1 base, there was a span of 10 bases. Germline V gene lookup returns CDR1 SGHDN and CDR2 FVKESK. CDR3 in amino acids: CASSQGVRSYEQYF. Here the CDR3 DNA reads TGTGCCAGCAGCCAGGGAGTCCGTTCCTACGAGCAGTACTTC. The full variable domain, in which reference TRBV14 and TRBJ2-7 provide the parts outside the CDR3, is EAGVTQFPSHSVIEKGQTVTLRCDPISGHDNLYWYRRVMGKEIKFLLHFVKESKQDESGMPNNRFLAERTGGTYSTLKVQPAELEDSGVYFCASSQGVRSYEQYFGPGTRLTVT.

The rearrangement uses TRBV7-2 and TRBJ1-5; D may be TRBD1 (5 bases). The CDR3 extends over 17 amino acids. Per germline, CDR1 SGHTA and CDR2 FQGNSA. The V end lost 1 base, the J end lost 2 bases, and 15 bases lay between the germline ends. The CDR3 sequence is CASSLGQPLVGNQPQHF. The CDR3 DNA sequence: TGTGCCAGCAGCTTAGGACAGCCCTTAGTGGGCAATCAGCCCCAGCATTTT.

The genes are TRBV11-2 and TRBJ1-6; 9 positions match TRBD1. Trimming took 10 bases from V and 7 from J; bases not matched to a gene: 14. This CDR3 has 16 residues. Germline V gives CDR1 SGHAT, CDR2 FQNNGV. Here the CDR3 DNA reads TGTGCCACCCGGGCCGGGGACAGGGCCCTAAATTCACCCCTCCACTTT. Its protein product is CATRAGDRALNSPLHF.

The chain has TRBV5-4 and TRBJ2-6; TRBD1 matches at 10 bases. Germline CDR1 SGHNT, CDR2 YYREEE (reference sequence). V trimming: 3 bases; J trimming: 4 bases; junction bases outside the gene matches: 10. The CDR3 loop spans 18 amino acids. CDR3 coding DNA: TGTGCCAGCAGCTCCCCTCGACAGGGGGCGTTGGGGGCCAACGTCCTGACTTTC. Protein: CASSSPRQGALGANVLTF.

This sequence joins TRBV29-1 and TRBJ2-3, with D hard to call. The CDR3 is 11 residues long. V lost 2 bases to trimming and J lost 4 bases, with 4 bases between them. Germline V lookup: CDR1 SQVTM, CDR2 ANQGSEA. The CDR3 DNA reads TGCAGCGTTGAATTGGCAGATACGCAGTATTTT. This encodes CSVELADTQYF.

The chain recombines TRBV19 with TRBJ1-2; perhaps TRBD1 as D (5 bases). The V gene lost 0 bases and the J gene lost 8 bases, with 16 bases spanning the gap. The CDR3 runs 15 residues. Germline lookup yields CDR1 LNHDA and CDR2 SQIVND (reference sequence). The CDR3 sequence is CASSIDQGGVKGYTF. CDR3 in DNA: TGTGCCAGTAGTATAGATCAGGGCGGCGTAAAGGGCTACACCTTC.

The chain has TRBV27 and TRBJ2-2; 9 nucleotides agree with TRBD1. Losses at the gene ends were 5 bases for V and 3 bases for J; bases not matched to a gene: 7. This CDR3 has 16 amino acids. Germline values: CDR1 MNHEY, CDR2 SMNVEV (reference sequence). In DNA, the CDR3 is TGTGCCAGCAGTGGAGCGGGACAGGGTTACACCGGGGAGCTGTTTTTT. Its translation: CASSGAGQGYTGELFF.

V is TRBV30 and J is TRBJ2-6; D not resolved. Trimming cost V 8 bases and J 4 bases, with 9 bases left between them. Germline lookup yields CDR1 GTSNPN and CDR2 SVGIG (reference sequence). This CDR3 has 12 amino acids. The CDR3 loop is CAHVGGANVLTF. CDR3 sequence (DNA): TGTGCCCATGTGGGGGGGGCCAACGTCCTGACTTTC.

This clone was found a few times. The genes are TRBV27 and TRBJ1-5; 9 bases fit TRBD1. The J segment lost 4 bases and the V segment lost 5 bases, leaving 6 bases of the junction unmatched. From germline, CDR1 is MNHEY and CDR2 SMNVEV (reference sequence). CDR3 length equals 15 residues. As DNA, the CDR3 is TGTGCCAGCAGTGCCCTGGGACAGGGTAATCAGCCCCAGCATTTT. This sequence encodes CASSALGQGNQPQHF.

V gene TRBV29-1 combines with J gene TRBJ1-1; D unresolved. Per germline, CDR1 SQVTM and CDR2 ANQGSEA. This CDR3 comprises 16 residues. Deletions cut 4 bases from V and 3 bases from J, with 21 bases between. The CDR3 nucleotides read TGCAGCGTTGGGACTCCTGGACCGATCGGGGACACTGAAGCTTTCTTT. This codes for CSVGTPGPIGDTEAFF.

The rearrangement links TRBV15 to TRBJ1-3, with D possibly being TRBD1 (5 bases). The CDR3 runs to 15 residues. Germline-derived CDR1 and CDR2 are LNHNV and YYDKDF (reference sequence). Trimming stripped 5 bases from V and 8 bases from J, with 19 bases between. The CDR3 DNA is TGTGCCACCAGCTCGATCCAGACAGAAGGACACACCATATATTTT. Protein sequence: CATSSIQTEGHTIYF. Full variable domain (remainder filled in from reference TRBV15 and TRBJ1-3): DAMVIQNPRYQVTQFGKPVTLSCSQTLNHNVMYWYQQKSSQAPKLLFHYYDKDFNNEADTPDNFQSRRPNTSFCFLDIRSPGLGDTAMYLCATSSIQTEGHTIYFGEGSWLTVV.

The chain couples TRBV11-2 to TRBJ2-7, with 10 bases that match TRBD2. Germline CDR1 reads SGHAT; CDR2 reads FQNNGV. With 0 bases clipped from V and 2 bases from J, the junction kept 1 base outside the gene matches. This CDR3 comprises 15 residues. CDR3 amino acids: CASSLELAGAYEQYF. CDR3 DNA: TGTGCCAGCAGCTTAGAGCTAGCGGGGGCCTACGAGCAGTACTTC.